The 8 T cell receptor beta chains below come from one sample, sequenced in a study of blood T cell repertoires in COVID-19 (dated by TCRdb to the early 2020s). The library was generated by the immunoSEQ multiplex PCR assay. The immuneACCESS repertoire file appears here via TCRdb, limited to in-frame rearrangements. These files lack a portion of the clones; in checked studies, under half of the deficit traces to unresolved V genes, and the cause of the others is not known. Across this sample there are 89,000 or so clones, with around 85% seen only once. The ten largest clones add up to about an eighth of the sample. Sequences were obtained from peripheral blood. Receptors originate from a human donor in a cohort sampled during active COVID-19.

The CDR3 is CASSADSPGELFF. In DNA form, the CDR3 reads TGTGCCAGCAGTGCGGACAGCCCCGGGGAGCTGTTTTTT. The chain carries TRBV9 and TRBJ2-2, with D possibly TRBD1 on 6 matching bases. Per germline, CDR1 SGDLS and CDR2 YYNGEE. The CDR3 has 13 residues. V lost 5 bases and J 6 bases, leaving 11 bases between the germline ends.

The chain employs TRBV6-5 and TRBJ1-1; D is possibly TRBD1 (6 bases). Germline CDR1 MNHEY, CDR2 SVGAGI. Deletions cut 7 bases from V and 3 bases from J, with 15 bases between. The CDR3 has 14 amino acids. The CDR3 is CASTKGNRDTEAFF. CDR3 in DNA: TGTGCCAGCACAAAAGGGAACAGGGACACTGAAGCTTTCTTT.

The chain carries TRBV19 and TRBJ2-7; 7 nucleotides agree with TRBD1. This CDR3 region has 18 residues. CDR1 and CDR2 from the germline V gene are LNHDA and SQIVND (reference sequence). The V gene end was trimmed by 0 bases and the J gene end by 9 bases; junction bases not matched to a gene: 20. Here the CDR3 DNA reads TGTGCCAGTAGTATAGACATCGCATGGATGGGCAGGGGGACGGGGCAGTACTTC. It specifies CASSIDIAWMGRGTGQYF.

The chain uses TRBV29-1 and TRBJ2-3; TRBD2 aligns across 16 bases. This CDR3 is built from 14 residues. J lost 3 bases, V lost 7 bases, and 1 base had no gene match. Germline V gene sequence: CDR1 SQVTM, CDR2 ANQGSEA. CDR3 protein: CSGGLAGGTDTQYF. For the CDR3, the DNA is TGCAGCGGGGGACTAGCGGGAGGGACAGATACGCAGTATTTT.

The chain employs TRBV30 and TRBJ1-3; 8 nucleotides match TRBD1. Germline-derived CDR1 and CDR2 are GTSNPN and SVGIG (reference sequence). The length of the CDR3 is 14 residues. The ends lost 6 bases at V and 2 bases at J; junction bases unmatched: 6. DNA of the CDR3: TGTGCCTGCCAACCAGGGGGCCCTGGAAACACCATATATTTT. Translation gives CACQPGGPGNTIYF.

The chain combines TRBV2 with TRBJ2-7, with TRBD1 matching 9 bases. Germline V gives CDR1 SNHLY, CDR2 FYNNEI. The ends lost 6 bases at V and 6 bases at J; junction bases unmatched: 6. This CDR3 is 13 amino acids long. As DNA, the CDR3 is TGTGCCAGCAGCCCGGGACAGGGTCGCGAGCAGTACTTC. Its protein is CASSPGQGREQYF.

This rearrangement joins TRBV29-1 to TRBJ2-2; 9 bases match TRBD2. Germline lookup yields CDR1 SQVTM and CDR2 ANQGSEA. V shed 2 bases and J 7 bases; nucleotides not matched to a gene: 5. This CDR3 is 14 amino acids long. This CDR3 is CSVEMVAGVGELFF. DNA of the CDR3: TGCAGCGTTGAAATGGTAGCGGGAGTCGGGGAGCTGTTTTTT.

The chain combines TRBV19 with TRBJ2-7, with TRBD1 matching over 10 bases. This CDR3 spans 14 amino acids. The junction had 4 bases not matched to a gene; V was cut back by 5 bases and J by 3 bases. Germline CDR1 and CDR2: LNHDA and SQIVND (reference sequence). The CDR3 DNA follows: TGTGCCAGTAGTGCTCGGACAGGGGGCTACGAGCAGTACTTC. Encoded protein: CASSARTGGYEQYF.